Given below is one T cell receptor (beta chain) in context. Antigen unknown. Regarding treatment: roughly 10-day PBMC culture with coronavirus spike peptide pools or control peptides (ViraFEST assay). This record comes from a study of vaccination and CD4 T cells after COVID-19. Across the study: Cultures serving as controls received a peptide pool (CEFX or HIV-1 Nef) or no peptide. Regarding the study as a whole: Investigators enrolled relatively few convalescent patients and included no early post-infection timepoints.

Cultured CD4+ T cell DNA underwent sequencing with the Oncomine TCR Beta short-read assay. TCRdb reprocessed the PCR reads via MiXCR and lists one record per CDR3 protein. The sample has more than 11,000 distinct CDR3 sequences, around 30% seen once. The CDR3 loop spans 17 amino acids. Germline values: CDR1 SEHNR, CDR2 FQNEAQ (reference sequence). The V end lost 5 bases, the J end lost 2 bases, and 21 bases lay between the germline ends. This TCR was recovered from a human donor who received a COVID-19 vaccine. Material: CD4+ T cells from blood, cultured in vitro, obtained before SARS-CoV-2 vaccination. The V and J genes are TRBV7-9 and TRBJ1-2; D may be TRBD1 (5 bases). CDR3 nucleotides: TGTGCCAGCAGCGATACTATGACCCTTTGGGGGAACTATGGCTACACCTTC. As protein: CASSDTMTLWGNYGYTF.